The 11 T cell receptor beta chains below were found in one sample sequenced in a study of cytomegalovirus exposure and HLA in healthy donors. PCR was performed using 60 Vbeta and 13 Jbeta primers. Here immunoSEQ multiplex PCR was the method, and the copy in TCRdb shows in-frame clones only, minus some. The sample comprises over 140,000 clones, 70% to 85% of which are singletons, and less than 1.5% rests with the top ten. The sample was PBMCs. The receptors come from a man under 40 in good health and CMV-seropositive.

The V gene is TRBV7-2, the J gene TRBJ2-1, with TRBD2 matching 7 bases. Germline lookup yields CDR1 SGHTA and CDR2 FQGNSA. The CDR3 length is 15 residues. The ends lost 4 bases at V and 9 bases at J; junction bases unmatched: 12. CDR3 DNA: TGTGCCAGCAGCTGGGACTACTCCCCTGGCGCTGAGCAGTTCTTC. Protein: CASSWDYSPGAEQFF.

J is TRBJ1-1 and V is TRBV23-1, with a weak D call TRBD1 (5 bases). TRBV23-1 is labeled an ORF, and its function is uncertain. V lost 2 bases and J 1 base, leaving 14 bases between the germline ends. This CDR3 comprises 16 residues. This CDR3 reads CASSQVGGARNTEAFF. In DNA form, the CDR3 reads TGCGCCAGCAGTCAAGTTGGAGGGGCTCGGAACACTGAAGCTTTCTTT.

The genes are TRBV7-7 and TRBJ2-3; TRBD2 aligns across 10 bases. The trim removed 5 bases at V and 1 base at J, leaving 3 bases unmatched. This CDR3 contains 15 residues. Germline CDR1 and CDR2: SSHAT and FNYEAQ (reference sequence). CDR3 nucleotides: TGTGCCAGCAGCCTAGGACTAGCGGGCACAGATACGCAGTATTTT. It translates to CASSLGLAGTDTQYF.

This chain connects TRBV5-6 to TRBJ2-5; the D gene is possibly TRBD2 (6 bases). The CDR3 loop spans 12 amino acids. Looked up from germline, CDR1 is SGHDT and CDR2 is YYEEEE. V was trimmed by 3 bases and J by 5 bases, leaving 8 bases between them. The CDR3 DNA reads as TGTGCCAGCAGCTGGGGGGAGGAGACCCAGTACTTC. Protein: CASSWGEETQYF.

V and J are TRBV2 and TRBJ2-2; 8 bases are shared with TRBD1. Germline trimming cut 0 bases from V and 2 bases from J; bases unmatched to any gene: 5. Per germline, CDR1 SNHLY and CDR2 FYNNEI. This CDR3 has 17 amino acids. The CDR3 nucleotides read TGTGCCAGCAGTGAAGCGGCGGGACAGGCAAACACCGGGGAGCTGTTTTTT. Protein sequence: CASSEAAGQANTGELFF.

V is TRBV27 and J is TRBJ2-2; the match to TRBD1 covers 12 bases. Losses at the gene ends were 3 bases for V and 6 bases for J; bases not matched to a gene: 5. The germline V gene encodes CDR1 MNHEY and CDR2 SMNVEV (reference sequence). CDR3 size: 16 residues. The CDR3 is CASSFEGQGAAGELFF. Written as DNA, the CDR3 is TGTGCCAGCAGTTTTGAGGGACAGGGGGCCGCCGGGGAGCTGTTTTTT.

The chain combines TRBV2 with TRBJ1-2, with 7 bases matching TRBD1. The CDR3 consists of 14 residues. Germline trimming cut 0 bases from V and 4 bases from J; bases unmatched to any gene: 2. Germline V gives CDR1 SNHLY, CDR2 FYNNEI. The CDR3 protein is CASSEARTGYGYTF. The CDR3 nucleotides are TGTGCCAGCAGTGAAGCCCGGACAGGCTATGGCTACACCTTC. The full variable domain, in which reference TRBV2 and TRBJ1-2 provide the parts outside the CDR3, is EPEVTQTPSHQVTQMGQEVILRCVPISNHLYFYWYRQILGQKVEFLVSFYNNEISEKSEIFDDQFSVERPDGSNFTLKIRSTKLEDSAMYFCASSEARTGYGYTFGSGTRLTVV.

About this clone: Other DNA sequences in this sample translate to the same CDR3. The chain combines TRBV7-2 with TRBJ2-7, with D unclear. The CDR3 is 11 amino acids. Trimming took off 8 bases at V and 4 bases at J, with 9 bases between the two ends. Germline CDR1 is SGHTA and CDR2 is FQGNSA. The CDR3 reads CASSPGYEQYF. The CDR3 DNA is TGTGCCAGCTCCCCGGGTTACGAGCAGTACTTC. Drawing the rest from reference TRBV7-2 and TRBJ2-7, the complete variable domain is GAGVSQSPSNKVTEKGKDVELRCDPISGHTALYWYRQSLGQGLEFLIYFQGNSAPDKSGLPSDRFSAERTGGSVSTLTIQRTQQEDSAVYLCASSPGYEQYFGPGTRLTVT.

To note about this clone: Relative to the germline gene, one junction end is altered; a read error may explain this. V usage is TRBV5-6 and J usage is TRBJ1-1, with 10 bases identical to TRBD1. The CDR3 contains 12 residues. CDR1 and CDR2 from the germline V gene are SGHDT and YYEEEE. CDR3 protein: CASSYGTGEGRF. CDR3 sequence (DNA): TGTGCCAGCAGCTACGGGACAGGGGAGGGTAGATTT.

This chain joins TRBV7-3 and TRBJ2-1; 11 bases align to TRBD2. CDR1 SGHTA and CDR2 FQGTGA come from the germline V gene. CDR3 length: 14 amino acids. After removal of 5 bases from V and 8 bases from J, the junction contained 5 bases not matched to a gene. The CDR3 bases are TGTGCCAGCAGCCGACTAGCGGGAAGGGATGAGCAGTTCTTC. Its protein is CASSRLAGRDEQFF.

This chain's CDR3 is CASSWASGVRDTQYF. The CDR3 DNA sequence: TGTGCCAGCAGCTGGGCTAGCGGGGTGAGGGATACGCAGTATTTT. The V gene is TRBV5-4, the J gene TRBJ2-3, with TRBD2 matching over 9 bases. The V gene's germline CDR1 is SGHNT and CDR2 YYREEE (reference sequence). The junction had 8 bases not matched to a gene; V was cut back by 3 bases and J by 6 bases. The CDR3 sequence is 15 residues long. Full variable domain (rest looked up from reference TRBV5-4 and TRBJ2-3): ETGVTQSPTHLIKTRGQQVTLRCSSQSGHNTVSWYQQALGQGPQFIFQYYREEENGRGNFPPRFSGLQFPNYSSELNVNALELDDSALYLCASSWASGVRDTQYFGPGTRLTVL.